These T cell receptor beta chains were read from a single sample in a study of blood T cells in healthy people across ages. Using its own MiXCR run on the 5' RACE reads, TCRdb lists one record per CDR3 protein. This table has 1.2 million to 1.5 million distinct CDR3 sequences, around 39% appearing once. Sample: blood. Receptors originate from a woman younger than 30 in good health. Both conserved end residues are trimmed from each CDR3. Clone size appears in some rows only: once, few, many, or a class for an expanded clone.

few	TRBJ2-5	TRBV5-4	ASSRFTVQETQY
.	TRBJ1-4	TRBV7-9	ASSLEYRKLF
.	TRBJ1-2	TRBV28	ASSLLGGITYGYT
.	TRBJ2-3	TRBV12-3/TRBV12-4	ASSLVPSGRDTQY
.	TRBJ2-1	TRBV12-5	ASGGRAGYYNEQF
few	TRBJ1-6	TRBV12-3/TRBV12-4	ASSFGRDRPPLH
.	.	TRBV4-1	ASSQVGSVNYNEQY
few	TRBJ2-1	TRBV6-6	ASSQPETVLSYNEQF
.	TRBJ2-2	TRBV7-7	ASSPVTGELF
.	TRBJ2-5	TRBV21-1	ASSKGLAKETQY
.	TRBJ1-2	TRBV6-5	ASGLQGANGYT
.	TRBJ2-3	TRBV29-1	SGPHRSADTQY
.	TRBJ2-7	TRBV4-1	ASSQDRPSYEQY
few	TRBJ2-6	TRBV9	ASSAQGSRGANVLT
few	TRBJ2-3	TRBV11-2	ASTRTGGRFDTQY
few	TRBJ2-7	TRBV12-3/TRBV12-4	ASSPVSAGGLYEQY
.	TRBJ1-2	TRBV27	ASRPITFGTGDGYT
.	TRBJ2-2	TRBV20-1	SARRVGGKQTGELF
.	TRBJ2-7	TRBV7-2	ASSLRVFYNEQY
few	TRBJ1-1	TRBV25-1	ASSETSNTEAF
.	TRBJ2-1	TRBV20-1	SPRAGGRGNEQF
.	TRBJ2-7	TRBV5-5	ASSSGSKGYEQY
few	TRBJ2-1	TRBV20-1	SARDQGLAGLGNEQF
.	TRBJ2-7	TRBV9	ASSVGTTNGVSEQY
.	TRBJ1-5	TRBV4-1	ACSPPQPQH
few	TRBJ1-2	TRBV10-3	AIRASLDRGSGYT
.	TRBJ2-5	TRBV13	ASSPPDGPGTQY
.	TRBJ1-1	TRBV18	ASSPEGGPVAEAF
.	TRBJ2-1	TRBV11-2	ASSSGRTGALVDNEQF
few	TRBJ2-7	TRBV27	ASSLIAGVPGEQY
.	TRBJ2-7	TRBV5-1	ASSLAGGSQNEQY
few	TRBJ2-1	TRBV7-2	ASSLGRLAGRNEQF
.	TRBJ2-1	TRBV7-3	ASETSGGAGEQF
.	TRBJ2-6	TRBV21-1	ASSKGTSGANVLT
.	TRBJ2-3	TRBV6-5	ASSSPLGTSGGAGTDTQY
few	TRBJ2-3	TRBV20-1	SARVPSTDTQY
.	TRBJ2-1	TRBV5-1	ASTQTGGSYNEKF
.	TRBJ2-7	TRBV10-1	ASRESYGTGVEQY
once	.	TRBV6-2/TRBV6-3	ASSRQGWSEQY
.	TRBJ1-1	TRBV7-2	ASSSPGFRTEAF
few	TRBJ2-5	TRBV7-2	ASSLALLAGETQY
.	TRBJ2-1	TRBV27	ASSVLAGANEQF
.	TRBJ2-1	TRBV20-1	SARAPLSYNEQF
few	TRBJ2-1	TRBV29-1	SVEEMSRLPEQF
.	TRBJ1-2	TRBV20-1	RATRRSNYGYT
.	TRBJ2-5	TRBV20-1	SATGTEFQETQY
.	TRBJ2-3	TRBV11-1	ASSSQRPSTDTQY
.	TRBJ2-2	TRBV2	ASSEAHRGFAGELF
.	TRBJ2-3	TRBV6-5	ASSYSWGTDTQY
.	TRBJ1-2	TRBV3-1	ASSQEGTGCHYGYT
few	TRBJ2-5	TRBV7-9	ASSLMEGADQETQY
.	TRBJ2-3	TRBV5-1	ASSFTTSLSTDTQY
.	TRBJ2-5	TRBV10-3	AIGLAGDNEQY
few	TRBJ2-2	TRBV7-6	ASSGGELRNTGELF
.	TRBJ2-7	TRBV4-1	ASSQEVFTPY
once	TRBJ2-1	TRBV7-3	ASSAFLAGSSYNEQF
many	TRBJ2-3	TRBV27	ASSSSGTGRADTQY
once	TRBJ1-2	TRBV14	TSSGQPYSYGYT
.	TRBJ2-4	TRBV6-2/TRBV6-3	ASSYPRTSGGAKNIQY
.	TRBJ1-2	TRBV28	ASTHGVGLDGCT